The clone carrying this TCR beta chain has only a few counts. The antigen is unknown. This entry comes from a study of beta chain features in type 1 diabetes. Points from the study as a whole: Type 1 diabetes patients had moderately but significantly shorter TCRB CDR3s in all four CD4+ subsets.

Isolated RNA was reverse transcribed in full, so expressed TCRB transcripts were sequenced. Clones were read by immunoSEQ multiplex PCR, and TCRdb kept only the in-frame ones, dropping some. The sample lists 400,000 to 500,000 clones; approximately 15% were seen once. The CDR3 is 15 residues long. Germline V lookup: CDR1 LNHDA, CDR2 SQIVND (reference sequence). Trimming took off 3 bases at V and 6 bases at J, with 15 bases between the two ends. Sequenced: naive CD4+ T cells from blood. This chain connects TRBV19 to TRBJ2-1; D is ambiguous. This receptor was identified in a man aged 30-40 years in good health. The CDR3 nucleotides are TGTGCCAGTAGTATTGTTCAAAACCCGGGCAATGAGCAGTTCTTC. Translating gives CASSIVQNPGNEQFF.